This T cell receptor (beta chain) appears in the sequencing data of a study of OX40 agonist ivuxolimab in advanced cancers. At the level of the study: Every 2 weeks, patients got intravenous ivuxolimab at one of six dose levels (0.01-10 mg/kg).

V was trimmed by 3 bases and J by 10 bases, leaving 7 bases between them. Per the germline V gene, CDR1 is MDHEN and CDR2 is SYDVKM. This CDR3 spans 11 amino acids. The table came from immunoSEQ multiplex PCR; TCRdb's copy has only in-frame clones and leaves some out. Among over 150,000 clones, roughly 94% were seen once, and the ten largest hold about 0.33%. This clone was recorded once. With baseline, cycle 4 day 1, and cycle 7 day 1 as timepoints, blood was sampled. This receptor was identified in an adult with an advanced solid tumor such as melanoma, head and neck, liver or kidney cancer. The rearrangement joins TRBV28 to TRBJ2-1; D not certain. The material sequenced was CD4+ or CD8+ T cells sorted from blood, taken in a trial of the OX40 agonist ivuxolimab. The CDR3 DNA is TGTGCCAGCAGTTTTTCCCTAGAGCAGTTCTTC. Protein sequence: CASSFSLEQFF.